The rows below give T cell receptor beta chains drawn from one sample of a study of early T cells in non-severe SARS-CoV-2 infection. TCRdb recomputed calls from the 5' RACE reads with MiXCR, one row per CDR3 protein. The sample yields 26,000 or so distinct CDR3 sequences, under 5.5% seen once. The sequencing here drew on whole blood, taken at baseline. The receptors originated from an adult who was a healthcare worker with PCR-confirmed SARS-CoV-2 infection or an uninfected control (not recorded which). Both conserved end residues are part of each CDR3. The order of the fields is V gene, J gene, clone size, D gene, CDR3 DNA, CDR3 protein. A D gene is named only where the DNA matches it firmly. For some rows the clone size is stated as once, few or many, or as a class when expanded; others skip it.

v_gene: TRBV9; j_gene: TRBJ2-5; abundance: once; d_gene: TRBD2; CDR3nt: TGTGCCAGCAGCGTTAGCGGGGGGTTTCAAGAGACCCAGTACTTC; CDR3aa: CASSVSGGFQETQYF
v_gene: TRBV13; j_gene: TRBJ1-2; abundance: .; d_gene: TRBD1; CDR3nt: TGTGCCAGCAGCTGGGACAGGATTTATGGCTACACCTTC; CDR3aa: CASSWDRIYGYTF
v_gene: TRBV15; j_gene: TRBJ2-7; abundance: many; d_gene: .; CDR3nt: TGTGCCACCAGCCTGGGGAAGGAGGCCACCTACGAGCAGTACTTC; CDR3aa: CATSLGKEATYEQYF
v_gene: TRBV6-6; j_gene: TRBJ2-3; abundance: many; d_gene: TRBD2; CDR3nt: TGTGCCAGCAGTTACCCCGGACTAGCGGGAGAAGTTACGCAGTATTTT; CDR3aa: CASSYPGLAGEVTQYF
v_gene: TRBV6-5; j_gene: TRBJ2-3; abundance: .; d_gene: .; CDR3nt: TGTGCCAGCGCCAGGGGGGAAGGAATCGCAGATACGCAGTATTTT; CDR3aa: CASARGEGIADTQYF
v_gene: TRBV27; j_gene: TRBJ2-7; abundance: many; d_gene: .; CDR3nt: TGTGCCAGCAGTTTATCCATGGAGTCGAGCTACGAGCAGTACTTC; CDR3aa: CASSLSMESSYEQYF
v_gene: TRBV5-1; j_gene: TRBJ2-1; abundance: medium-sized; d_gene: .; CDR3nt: TGCGCCAGCAGCCAACAGGTTTACAATGAGCAGTTCTTC; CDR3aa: CASSQQVYNEQFF
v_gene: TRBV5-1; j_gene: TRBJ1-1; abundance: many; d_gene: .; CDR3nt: TGCGCCAGCAGCTTGGGACAAGTGAACACTGAAGCTTTCTTT; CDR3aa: CASSLGQVNTEAFF
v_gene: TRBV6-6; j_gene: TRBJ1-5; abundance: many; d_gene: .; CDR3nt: TGTGCCAGCAGCCCGGGGCAGCCCCAGCATTTT; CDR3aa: CASSPGQPQHF
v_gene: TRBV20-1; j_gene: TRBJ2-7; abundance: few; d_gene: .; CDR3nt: TGCAGTGCTAGCTGGCAGGCCTACGAGCAGTACTTC; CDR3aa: CSASWQAYEQYF
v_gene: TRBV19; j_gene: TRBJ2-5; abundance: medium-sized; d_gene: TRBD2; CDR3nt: TGTGCCAGCCGACTAGCGGGAGAGACCCAGTACTTC; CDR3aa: CASRLAGETQYF
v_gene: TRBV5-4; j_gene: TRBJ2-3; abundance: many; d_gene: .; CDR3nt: TGTGCCAGCAGCGGAGGGGGTAGGAGCACAGATACGCAGTATTTT; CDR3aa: CASSGGGRSTDTQYF
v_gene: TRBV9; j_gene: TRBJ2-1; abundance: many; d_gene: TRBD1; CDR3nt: TGTGCCAGCAGCCAAGGGACAGGGTACTTCTTGGGGCAGTTCTTC; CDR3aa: CASSQGTGYFLGQFF
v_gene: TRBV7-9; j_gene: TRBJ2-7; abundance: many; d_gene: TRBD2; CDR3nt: TGTGCCAGCAGCTTAGAACGGGAGGGAGGTTCGGGCGAGCAGTACTTC; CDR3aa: CASSLEREGGSGEQYF
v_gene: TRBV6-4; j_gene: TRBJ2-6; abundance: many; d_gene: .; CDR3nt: TGTGCCAGCAGTGACTCAAGTTGGGGCGGTGGGGCCAACGTCCTGACTTTC; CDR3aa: CASSDSSWGGGANVLTF
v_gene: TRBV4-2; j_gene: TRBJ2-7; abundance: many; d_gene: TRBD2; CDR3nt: TGTGCCAGCAGCCAATCAGGGCTAGCGGACCTCTACGAGCAGTACTTC; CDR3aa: CASSQSGLADLYEQYF
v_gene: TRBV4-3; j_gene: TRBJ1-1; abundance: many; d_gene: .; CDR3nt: TGCGCCAGCAGCCAAGAACAGGCATACACTGAAGCTTTCTTT; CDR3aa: CASSQEQAYTEAFF
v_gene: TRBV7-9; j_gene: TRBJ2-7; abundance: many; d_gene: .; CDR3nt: TGTGCCAGCAGCTTAGCATCTAGCGCACGGAACGAGCAGTACTTC; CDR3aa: CASSLASSARNEQYF
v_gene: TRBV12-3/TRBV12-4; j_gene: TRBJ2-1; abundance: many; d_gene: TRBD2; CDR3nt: TGTGCCAGCAGTTTTAGGCTAGCGGACAATGAGCAGTTCTTC; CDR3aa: CASSFRLADNEQFF
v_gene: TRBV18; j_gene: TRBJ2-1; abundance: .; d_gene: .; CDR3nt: TGTGCCAGCTCACCCCCAGGGGGGGCTCCCACCAATGAGCAGTTCTTC; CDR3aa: CASSPPGGAPTNEQFF
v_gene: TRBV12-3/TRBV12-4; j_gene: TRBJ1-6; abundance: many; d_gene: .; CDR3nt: TGTGCCAGCAGTGGGGGGTTAGGAAATTCACCCCTCCACTTT; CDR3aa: CASSGGLGNSPLHF
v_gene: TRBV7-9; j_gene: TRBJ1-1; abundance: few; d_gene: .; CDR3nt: TGTGCCAGCAGCCGAAGTGGGGTTAACACTGAAGCTTTCTTT; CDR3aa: CASSRSGVNTEAFF
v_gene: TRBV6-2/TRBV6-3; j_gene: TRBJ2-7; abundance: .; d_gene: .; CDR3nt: TGTGCCAGCAGTTACGCGGGACTGGACTCCTACGAGCAGTACTTC; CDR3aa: CASSYAGLDSYEQYF
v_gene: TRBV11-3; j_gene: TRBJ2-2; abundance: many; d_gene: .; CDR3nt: TGTGCCAGCAGCTTAGATCTGAACACCGGGGAGCTGTTTTTT; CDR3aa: CASSLDLNTGELFF
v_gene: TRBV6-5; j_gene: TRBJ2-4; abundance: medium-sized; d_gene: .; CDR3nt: TGTGCCAGCAGTTACTCACGGTTTCGGACCAAAAACATTCAGTACTTC; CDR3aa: CASSYSRFRTKNIQYF
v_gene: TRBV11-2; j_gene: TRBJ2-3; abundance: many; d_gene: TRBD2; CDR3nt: TGTGCCAGCAGCAAATATAGCGGGAGGGCCTGGACAGATACGCAGTATTTT; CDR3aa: CASSKYSGRAWTDTQYF
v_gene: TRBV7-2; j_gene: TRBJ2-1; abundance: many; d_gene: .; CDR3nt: TGTGCCAGCAGCTTAGTCGGGCGGGAGCAGTTCTTC; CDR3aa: CASSLVGREQFF
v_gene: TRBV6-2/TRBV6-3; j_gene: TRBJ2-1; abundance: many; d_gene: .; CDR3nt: TGTGCCAGCAAATTCGGAGGGGGGACGGGTATGCAGCAGTTCTTC; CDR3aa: CASKFGGGTGMQQFF
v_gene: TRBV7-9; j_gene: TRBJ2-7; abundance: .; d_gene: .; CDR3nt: TGTGCCAGCAGTTCAACCGGGACCCGAAAACGTTCCTACGAGCAGTACTTC; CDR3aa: CASSSTGTRKRSYEQYF
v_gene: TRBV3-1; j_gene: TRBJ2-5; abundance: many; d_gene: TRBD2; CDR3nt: TGTGCCAGCAGCCAAGTGGTAGCGGGGGGAGGGGAGACCCAGTACTTC; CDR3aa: CASSQVVAGGGETQYF
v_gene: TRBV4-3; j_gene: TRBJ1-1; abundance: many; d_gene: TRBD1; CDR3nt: TGCGCCAGCAGCCAAGATGGGGCAGGGGGCCCCACTGAAGCTTTCTTT; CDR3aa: CASSQDGAGGPTEAFF
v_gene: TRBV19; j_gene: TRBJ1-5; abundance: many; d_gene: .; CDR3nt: TGTGCCAGTAGTATAGGGAGGAATCAGCCCCAGCATTTT; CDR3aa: CASSIGRNQPQHF
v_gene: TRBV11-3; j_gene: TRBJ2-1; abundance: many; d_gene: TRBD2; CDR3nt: TGTGCCAGCAGCTCACTAGCGCTCTCCTACAATGAGCAGTTCTTC; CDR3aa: CASSSLALSYNEQFF
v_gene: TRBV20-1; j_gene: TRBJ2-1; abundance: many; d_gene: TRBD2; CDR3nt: TGCAGTGCCCACGGACTAGCGGAGGGATCCGAGCAGTTCTTC; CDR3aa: CSAHGLAEGSEQFF
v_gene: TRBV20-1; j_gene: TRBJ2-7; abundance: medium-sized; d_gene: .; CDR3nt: TGCAGTGCGGGCCCGGAGGCGGGTCATTCCTACGAGCAGTACTTC; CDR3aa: CSAGPEAGHSYEQYF
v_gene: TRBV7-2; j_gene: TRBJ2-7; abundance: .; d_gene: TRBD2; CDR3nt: TGTGCCAGCAGCTCCTCACTAGCGGGGGGCTTCGAGCAGTACTTC; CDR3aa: CASSSSLAGGFEQYF
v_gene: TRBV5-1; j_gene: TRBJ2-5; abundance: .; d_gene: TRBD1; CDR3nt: TGCGCCAGCAGCTTGGAAGGGACAGGAGAGGAGACCCAGTACTTC; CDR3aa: CASSLEGTGEETQYF
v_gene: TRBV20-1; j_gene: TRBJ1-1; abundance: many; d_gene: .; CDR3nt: TGCAGTGCTTTTCATCCGGGGCCCGAAGCTTTCTTT; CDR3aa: CSAFHPGPEAFF
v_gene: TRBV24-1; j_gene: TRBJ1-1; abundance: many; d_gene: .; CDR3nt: TGTGCCACCAGTGATCGCCGGGACAATGAAGCTTTCTTT; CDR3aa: CATSDRRDNEAFF
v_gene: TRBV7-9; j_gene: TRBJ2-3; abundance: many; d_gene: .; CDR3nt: TGTGCCAGCACCTCAAGCCGACTTAGCACAGATACGCAGTATTTT; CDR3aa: CASTSSRLSTDTQYF
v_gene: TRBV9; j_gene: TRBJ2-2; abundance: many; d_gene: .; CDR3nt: TGTGCCAGCAGCGTATTTAGTGATCTTAACACCGGGGAGCTGTTTTTT; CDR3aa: CASSVFSDLNTGELFF
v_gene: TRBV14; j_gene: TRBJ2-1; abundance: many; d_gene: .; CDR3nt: TGTGCCAGCAGCCAAGATTTTGCAGGGATGAGGTCCTCCTACAATGAGCAGTTCTTC; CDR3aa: CASSQDFAGMRSSYNEQFF
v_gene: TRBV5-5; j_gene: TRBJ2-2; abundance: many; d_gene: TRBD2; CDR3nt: TGTGCCAGCGTCCCATTCCATAGCGGGACAACGAACACCGGGGAGCTGTTTTTT; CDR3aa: CASVPFHSGTTNTGELFF
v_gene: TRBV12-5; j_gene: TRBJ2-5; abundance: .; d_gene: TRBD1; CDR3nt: TGTGCTAGTGGTACCGGGACAGCCACCCAAGAGACCCAGTACTTC; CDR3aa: CASGTGTATQETQYF
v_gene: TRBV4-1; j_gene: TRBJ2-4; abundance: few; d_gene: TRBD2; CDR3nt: TGCGCCAGCAGCCCGACTGGGACTAGCGGGAGAGGCAAAAACATTCAGTACTTC; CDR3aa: CASSPTGTSGRGKNIQYF